The 13 T cell receptor beta chains reported below all come from one sample, sequenced in a study of T cell changes during pregnancy in multiple sclerosis. Profiling relied on immunoSEQ multiplex PCR, and the TCRdb table lists in-frame clones only, not all of them. The sample holds over 55,000 clones, roughly nine tenths seen once. The sample was peripheral blood, taken in the first trimester of pregnancy. The receptors were sampled from a female donor with multiple sclerosis, enrolled in a pregnancy study.

The chain recombines TRBV18 with TRBJ1-4; TRBD1 matches at 7 bases. V was pared by 2 bases and J by 9 bases, with 12 bases of the junction left unmatched. Germline-derived CDR1 and CDR2 are KGHSH and LQKENI. The CDR3 sequence is 16 residues long. As DNA, the CDR3 is TGTGCCAGCTCACCAATTCTAGGACAGGCCAGTCAAAAACTGTTTTTT. This translates into CASSPILGQASQKLFF.

The V and J genes are TRBV4-1 and TRBJ1-1, with TRBD1 identical over 11 bases. CDR1 is MGHRA and CDR2 is YSYEKL in the germline V gene. Unmatched junction bases numbered 11, after V lost 7 bases and J lost 4 bases. The CDR3 extends over 16 amino acids. The CDR3 reads CASTPGQGVQSTEAFF. DNA for the CDR3: TGCGCCAGCACCCCGGGACAGGGGGTTCAGAGCACTGAAGCTTTCTTT.

The chain has TRBV5-6 and TRBJ2-6; 11 nucleotides line up with TRBD1. V dropped 4 bases and J dropped 0; count of bases not matched to a gene: 9. This CDR3 is 19 amino acids long. CDR1 is SGHDT and CDR2 is YYEEEE in the germline V gene. This CDR3 reads CASSRLGGQGGSGANVLTF. Written as DNA, the CDR3 is TGTGCCAGCAGCCGTCTGGGGGGACAGGGGGGCTCTGGGGCCAACGTCCTGACTTTC.

The rearrangement uses TRBV6-1 and TRBJ2-7; 11 bases are shared with TRBD2. Germline V CDR1 and CDR2: MNHNS, SASEGT. V lost 3 bases, J lost 2 bases, and 3 bases stayed unmatched. This CDR3 comprises 15 residues. CDR3 sequence: CASSDRLAGPYEQYF. CDR3 bases: TGTGCCAGCAGTGACCGACTAGCGGGGCCCTACGAGCAGTACTTC.

This chain links TRBV14 with TRBJ2-2; 12 bases line up with TRBD2. V dropped 1 base and J dropped 6; count of bases not matched to a gene: 0. Germline CDR1 reads SGHDN; CDR2 reads FVKESK. The CDR3 covers 15 residues. The CDR3 protein is CASSQGTSGAGELFF. DNA of the CDR3: TGTGCCAGCAGCCAAGGGACTAGCGGGGCCGGGGAGCTGTTTTTT.

The chain combines TRBV11-2 with TRBJ2-1; D gene ambiguous. Trimming removed 0 bases at V and 5 bases at J, with 5 bases between. There are 13 residues in the CDR3. Germline V gene data show CDR1 as SGHAT and CDR2 as FQNNGV. This CDR3 reads CASSLEQDNEQFF. In nucleotides, the CDR3 is TGTGCCAGCAGCTTAGAGCAGGACAATGAGCAGTTCTTC. The full variable domain, rest sourced from reference TRBV11-2 and TRBJ2-1, is EAGVAQSPRYKIIEKRQSVAFWCNPISGHATLYWYQQILGQGPKLLIQFQNNGVVDDSQLPKDRFSAERLKGVDSTLKIQPAKLEDSAVYLCASSLEQDNEQFFGPGTRLTVL.

J is TRBJ2-7 and V is TRBV12-5, with 7 bases identical to TRBD2. With 3 bases clipped from V and 1 base from J, the junction kept 9 bases outside the gene matches. The CDR3 totals 16 residues. Per the germline V gene, CDR1 is LGHNT and CDR2 is FRNRAP. The chain's CDR3 is CASGFDPREASYEQYF. CDR3 DNA: TGTGCTAGTGGTTTTGACCCTCGGGAGGCTTCCTACGAGCAGTACTTC.

This clone showed up just a few times. The J gene is TRBJ1-2, the V gene TRBV19, with 10 bases lining up with TRBD1. The CDR3 has 14 amino acids. V dropped 5 bases and J dropped 8; count of bases not matched to a gene: 8. Per germline, CDR1 LNHDA and CDR2 SQIVND (reference sequence). Written as DNA, the CDR3 is TGTGCCAGTAGTCGAGGGACAGGGGTACAGGGCTACACCTTC. Translated, it gives CASSRGTGVQGYTF.

The V gene is TRBV19, the J gene TRBJ1-2; a weak D match, TRBD1 (6 bases). Germline assignment: CDR1 LNHDA and CDR2 SQIVND (reference sequence). Deletions cut 7 bases from V and 6 bases from J, with 24 bases between. The CDR3 loop spans 16 amino acids. The CDR3 region is CASTLLGDTPRNGYTF. The CDR3 nucleotides are TGTGCCAGTACCCTGCTAGGGGACACCCCGAGGAATGGCTACACCTTC. The full variable domain, its missing parts supplied by reference TRBV19 and TRBJ1-2, is DGGITQSPKYLFRKEGQNVTLSCEQNLNHDAMYWYRQDPGQGLRLIYYSQIVNDFQKGDIAEGYSVSREKKESFPLTVTSAQKNPTAFYLCASTLLGDTPRNGYTFGSGTRLTVV.

V and J are TRBV6-4 and TRBJ1-6; a possible D gene is TRBD1 (5 bases). Trimming shortened V by 0 bases and J by 5 bases, and 5 bases separated the two germline ends. The CDR3 spans 14 residues. Germline CDR1 is MRHNA and CDR2 is SNTAGT. Here the CDR3 reads CASSDSTDNSPLHF. The CDR3 DNA follows: TGTGCCAGCAGTGACTCGACAGATAATTCACCCCTCCACTTT.

The chain carries TRBV11-2 and TRBJ1-1, with TRBD1 as a possible D gene (6 bases). CDR1 is SGHAT, CDR2 FQNNGV, per germline. The V end was cut by 3 bases, the J end by 8 bases, with 13 bases between. The length of the CDR3 is 13 residues. The CDR3 coding sequence is TGTGCCAGCAGCTTTGGGACAAGGGTGGAAGCTTTCTTT. It translates to CASSFGTRVEAFF.

This clone was seen only once. The chain is built from TRBV9 and TRBJ1-3; 12 bases are a match to TRBD1. Trimming cost V 1 base and J 0 bases; bases outside gene matches: 11. The CDR3 runs 20 residues. The V gene's germline CDR1 is SGDLS and CDR2 YYNGEE. This CDR3 reads CASSVIYRDRGPSSGNTIYF. CDR3 nucleotide sequence: TGTGCCAGCAGCGTAATATACCGGGACAGGGGGCCAAGCTCTGGAAACACCATATATTTT.

The rearrangement joins TRBV5-1 to TRBJ1-4, with D hard to call. With 2 bases removed from V and 5 bases from J, the gap between germline ends came to 10 bases. The germline V gene has CDR1 SGHRS and CDR2 YFSETQ. The CDR3 spans 14 residues. DNA of the CDR3: TGCGCCAGCAGCTTAAGCGAGCGAAATGAAAAACTGTTTTTT. Encoded protein: CASSLSERNEKLFF.